Detailed here is one TCR beta chain. This CDR3 contains 13 residues. Germline CDR1 is MNHEY and CDR2 is SVGAGI. The V end lost 6 bases, the J end lost 4 bases, and 12 bases lay between the germline ends. This sample was taken from a study of blood T cell repertoires in COVID-19. Under the authors' procedure: Amplification from reference gene primers served as the basis for estimated nucleated cell counts. Some clones are missing from TCRdb's copy, which holds only in-frame ones; the method was immunoSEQ multiplex PCR. Clone size and the V and J calls come from that table; the DNA yielded D and trimming. The sample holds roughly 200,000 clones; approximately 89% are singletons and the top ten take 2% to 2.5%. Participants were aged roughly 18 to 90 years from some 24 US areas. Cohorts were based on clinical histories the participants reported.

The rearrangement links TRBV6-5 to TRBJ1-1; D is perhaps TRBD1 (6 bases). This clonotype was obtained from a woman aged 40 to 50 with acute COVID-19. The material sequenced was PBMCs or T cells enriched from blood (not recorded which). CDR3 bases: TGTGCCAGCAGAAGGGGCAGGGGCACTGAAGCTTTCTTT. It is translated as CASRRGRGTEAFF.